A single sample gave rise to the 23 T cell receptor beta chains below, sequenced in a study of T cells in Graves' hyperthyroidism and ophthalmopathy. Amplified regions were TCR beta CDR3 sequences from RNA transcripts. Initially, a first-round RT-PCR of the TCR CDR3 employed the HTBI primer set. One entry per CDR3 protein, called by TCRdb with MiXCR from the multiplex PCR reads. In the table there are about 270,000 distinct CDR3 sequences, less than 30% of which are singletons. Sequencing used blood. These receptors came from a man aged 35 to 55 with Graves' hyperthyroidism that later progressed to Graves' ophthalmopathy.

The chain joins TRBV6-1 to TRBJ2-5, with 10 bases lining up with TRBD2. CDR3 size: 18 residues. Per germline, CDR1 MNHNS and CDR2 SASEGT. Trimming at V came to 2 bases and at J to 4 bases, leaving 13 bases not matched to a gene. The CDR3 coding sequence is TGTGCCAGCAGTGAATTATCGAGCGGGAGGACTAGCGGAGAGACCCAGTACTTC. Protein product: CASSELSSGRTSGETQYF.

This clonotype appeared many times. This chain links TRBV12-3 or TRBV12-4 with TRBJ1-5; D remains unclear. The CDR3 has 12 residues. The ends were cut back, 3 bases at V and 4 bases at J, with 4 bases in the middle. DNA of the CDR3: TGTGCCAGCAGTTTGGGGAATCAGCCCCAGCATTTT. It translates to CASSLGNQPQHF.

The rearrangement uses TRBV25-1 and TRBJ2-5; TRBD1 matches 7 bases. Germline CDR1 is MGHDK and CDR2 is SYGVNS. After removal of 6 bases from V and 5 bases from J, the junction contained 12 bases not matched to a gene. The CDR3 covers 15 residues. The CDR3 nucleotides read TGTGCCAGCAGCCGGGACAGTACTGTAGGGGAGACCCAGTACTTC. Amino acid sequence: CASSRDSTVGETQYF. The full variable domain, rest sourced from reference TRBV25-1 and TRBJ2-5, is EADIYQTPRYLVIGTGKKITLECSQTMGHDKMYWYQQDPGMELHLIHYSYGVNSTEKGDLSSESTVSRIRTEHFPLTLESARPSHTSQYLCASSRDSTVGETQYFGPGTRLLVL.

This clonotype was found once. CDR3 amino acids: CASSLNVLQPQHF. In DNA, the CDR3 is TGTGCCAGCAGTTTAAACGTCCTCCAGCCCCAGCATTTT. The chain is built from TRBV6-2 or TRBV6-3 and TRBJ1-5; D gene unclear. CDR3 length equals 13 residues. V shed 4 bases and J shed 7 bases, with 11 bases lying between them. Per the germline V gene, CDR1 is MNHEY and CDR2 is SVGEGT.

In its sample, this clonotype was seen many times. The chain is built from TRBV12-3 or TRBV12-4 and TRBJ1-5, with D unresolved. Trimming took 6 bases from V and 0 from J, leaving 12 bases between them. The CDR3 is 15 amino acids. CDR3 nucleotides: TGTGCCAGCAGCCCTGATCCGTATAGCAATCAGCCCCAGCATTTT. Protein product: CASSPDPYSNQPQHF.

This chain uses TRBV28 with TRBJ2-5; possible D gene TRBD1, 6 bases. V was shortened by 7 bases and J by 1 base, with 19 bases between the two germline ends. This CDR3 comprises 16 residues. Per germline, CDR1 MDHEN and CDR2 SYDVKM. CDR3 in amino acids: CASNRFDRTAQETQYF. The CDR3 DNA is TGTGCCAGCAATCGGTTTGACCGGACAGCCCAAGAGACCCAGTACTTC.

This clonotype was detected ten times or more. The chain employs TRBV11-2 and TRBJ2-6; tentative D call: TRBD1 (5 bases). Trimming cost V 3 bases and J 2 bases, with 11 bases left between them. Germline CDR1 reads SGHAT; CDR2 reads FQNNGV. The CDR3 covers 16 residues. The CDR3 coding sequence is TGTGCCAGCAGCTTCACAGGAACTCCTGGGGCCAACGTCCTGACTTTC. This sequence encodes CASSFTGTPGANVLTF. Together with reference TRBV11-2 and TRBJ2-6, the CDR3 gives the full variable domain: EAGVAQSPRYKIIEKRQSVAFWCNPISGHATLYWYQQILGQGPKLLIQFQNNGVVDDSQLPKDRFSAERLKGVDSTLKIQPAKLEDSAVYLCASSFTGTPGANVLTFGAGSRLTVL.

This clonotype was seen at least ten times. The chain recombines TRBV19 with TRBJ2-7; 12 bases are shared with TRBD1. The V gene's germline CDR1 is LNHDA and CDR2 SQIVND (reference sequence). The length of the CDR3 is 16 residues. V gave up 4 bases and J gave up 7 bases; unmatched junction bases: 11. For the CDR3, the DNA is TGTGCCAGTAGTACGGTCCGGGACAGGGGGCTGCGTGAGCAGTACTTC. Translation: CASSTVRDRGLREQYF.

The V call is TRBV4-2, the J call TRBJ2-5, with D unresolved. The V end lost 1 base, the J end lost 2 bases, and 8 bases lay between the germline ends. Germline V gives CDR1 LGHNA, CDR2 YNFKEQ. The CDR3 is 14 residues long. Here the CDR3 reads CASSQGHGQETQYF. As DNA, the CDR3 is TGTGCCAGCAGCCAAGGACACGGTCAAGAGACCCAGTACTTC.

This clonotype was counted at least ten times. V is TRBV20-1 and J is TRBJ1-6; 11 nucleotides line up with TRBD1. V shed 5 bases, J shed 10 bases, and the junction held 16 bases outside the gene matches. Germline V gene data show CDR1 as DFQATT and CDR2 as SNEGSKA (reference sequence). This CDR3 region has 17 residues. CDR3 protein: CSAGNFWTGGARSPLHF. CDR3 bases: TGCAGTGCTGGAAATTTCTGGACAGGGGGCGCCAGGTCACCCCTCCACTTT.

This clonotype was recorded at least ten times. V usage is TRBV12-3 or TRBV12-4 and J usage is TRBJ1-1; no clear D gene. Trimming stripped 2 bases from V and 2 bases from J, with 6 bases between. The CDR3 runs 13 residues. CDR3 DNA: TGTGCCAGCAGTTTATTTGGAAACACTGAAGCTTTCTTT. It yields the protein CASSLFGNTEAFF.

This clonotype was found many times. The chain links TRBV5-1 to TRBJ2-7, with a possible D match to TRBD1 (5 bases). V dropped 5 bases and J dropped 2 bases, with 17 bases sitting between them. The CDR3 is 15 amino acids. CDR1 is SGHRS, CDR2 YFSETQ, per germline. The CDR3 sequence is CASSPRTPVTYEQYF. Written as DNA, the CDR3 is TGCGCCAGCAGTCCGAGGACACCCGTAACCTACGAGCAGTACTTC.

Many counts were recorded for this clonotype. The chain joins TRBV24-1 to TRBJ2-7; 10 nucleotides match TRBD2. Losses at the gene ends were 5 bases for V and 4 bases for J; bases not matched to a gene: 7. The CDR3 has 15 amino acids. Germline CDR1 is KGHDR and CDR2 is SFDVKD. CDR3 in amino acids: CATSATGTSVYEQYF. The CDR3 coding sequence is TGTGCCACCAGTGCTACCGGGACTAGCGTTTACGAGCAGTACTTC.

The chain employs TRBV11-2 and TRBJ2-7; TRBD1 agrees at 7 bases. This CDR3 comprises 13 residues. V gave up 5 bases and J gave up 4 bases; unmatched junction bases: 5. The V gene's germline CDR1 is SGHAT and CDR2 FQNNGV. CDR3: CASSGGQQYEQYF. CDR3 DNA: TGTGCCAGCAGCGGGGGACAGCAGTACGAGCAGTACTTC.

This chain uses TRBV6-1 with TRBJ2-7; 7 nucleotides line up with TRBD2. V lost 4 bases, J lost 4 bases, and 7 bases stayed unmatched. The length of the CDR3 is 14 residues. Germline CDR1 and CDR2: MNHNS and SASEGT. The chain's CDR3 is CASSGAGATYEQYF. The CDR3 DNA follows: TGTGCCAGCAGTGGGGCGGGAGCGACTTACGAGCAGTACTTC.

This clonotype has ten or more counts. The chain links TRBV20-1 to TRBJ2-2; the match to TRBD1 covers 8 bases. The CDR3 covers 14 residues. CDR1 and CDR2 from the germline V gene are DFQATT and SNEGSKA (reference sequence). V shed 4 bases and J 6 bases; nucleotides not matched to a gene: 7. CDR3 residues: CSAISGGRAGELFF. CDR3 in DNA: TGCAGTGCTATCTCAGGGGGCCGGGCCGGGGAGCTGTTTTTT.

This clonotype was detected ten times or more. The rearrangement joins TRBV4-1 to TRBJ2-5, with D perhaps assigned TRBD1 or TRBD2 (5 bases each). The germline V gene encodes CDR1 MGHRA and CDR2 YSYEKL. V lost 0 bases to trimming and J lost 3 bases, with 11 bases between them. This CDR3 region has 15 residues. For the CDR3, the DNA is TGCGCCAGCAGCCAAGAACTTGGGGGAGAAGAGACCCAGTACTTC. Translating gives CASSQELGGEETQYF.

This clonotype was seen at least ten times. This chain links TRBV7-2 with TRBJ1-1; TRBD1 agrees at 8 bases. The germline CDR1 and CDR2 sequences are SGHTA and FQGNSA. With V trimmed by 0 bases and J by 10 bases, 10 bases remained unmatched. This CDR3 spans 15 amino acids. CDR3 region: CASSLAFGQGMGAFF. In nucleotides, the CDR3 is TGTGCCAGCAGCTTAGCTTTCGGACAGGGAATGGGAGCTTTCTTT.

The rearrangement joins TRBV18 to TRBJ2-5; D call uncertain. Per germline, CDR1 KGHSH and CDR2 LQKENI. V was pared by 3 bases and J by 5 bases, with 16 bases between. The CDR3 sequence is 15 residues long. CDR3 sequence: CASSPLAATWETQYF. CDR3 nucleotides: TGTGCCAGCTCACCGCTGGCAGCAACGTGGGAGACCCAGTACTTC.

This clonotype was seen repeatedly, ten times or more. The chain recombines TRBV2 with TRBJ2-4; TRBD2 is a possible D gene (5 bases). Trimming cost V 7 bases and J 5 bases, with 9 bases left between them. In germline, CDR1 is SNHLY, CDR2 FYNNEI. There are 12 residues in the CDR3. The CDR3 loop reads CASMEVQNIQYF. The CDR3 DNA sequence: TGTGCCAGCATGGAGGTTCAAAACATTCAGTACTTC.

This clonotype was recorded once. The chain recombines TRBV6-2 or TRBV6-3 with TRBJ1-5, with 8 bases that match TRBD1. V lost 6 bases and J lost 1; bases outside the gene matches: 14. The CDR3 is 18 amino acids. Germline CDR1 is MNHEY and CDR2 is SVGEGT. The CDR3 loop is CASSQITGGGSSNQPQHF. CDR3 nucleotides: TGTGCCAGCAGCCAAATCACAGGGGGAGGGTCGAGCAATCAGCCCCAGCATTTT.

Comments on this clonotype: At one end, the junction sequence differs from germline, possibly due to a read error. The chain has TRBV6-1 and TRBJ1-1; 7 nucleotides align to TRBD1. The CDR3 has 9 amino acids. CDR1 MNHNS and CDR2 SASEGT come from the germline V gene. The CDR3 sequence: CASRPDRVF. The CDR3, as DNA: TGTGCCAGCAGGCCCGACAGGGTTTTT.

This clonotype came up many times. The CDR3 region is CASRTSGSINEQFF. The CDR3 coding sequence is TGTGCCAGTAGGACTAGCGGGAGTATCAATGAGCAGTTCTTC. This chain joins TRBV19 and TRBJ2-1, with 12 bases that match TRBD2. With 6 bases clipped from V and 6 bases from J, the junction kept 3 bases outside the gene matches. The CDR3 runs 14 residues. Germline CDR1 LNHDA, CDR2 SQIVND (reference sequence).